The entry that follows covers one TCR beta chain sequence. Its antigen is undetermined. These data originate in a study of T-cell reconstitution after alpha-beta-depleted transplantation in children. Preparation of the TCRbeta library was carried out with unique molecular identifiers. In TCRdb, the PCR reads were re-called with MiXCR into one record per CDR3 protein. The data show some 110,000 distinct CDR3 sequences, around a tenth seen once. In germline, CDR1 is DFQATT, CDR2 SNEGSKA (reference sequence). J was trimmed by 7 bases and V by 6 bases; bases with no gene match: 11. CDR3 length equals 15 residues. Study conclusions and caveats: Reportedly, roughly two months post-transplant, alpha-beta T cells arose from several hundred expanded graft clones.

The material sequenced was PBMCs, taken before TCRalphabeta/CD19-depleted stem cell transplant. This rearrangement joins TRBV20-1 to TRBJ2-7; TRBD2 matches 14 bases. The sequence was obtained from a boy between 2 and 10 years old with acute lymphoblastic leukemia, due to receive a stem cell transplant. CDR3 DNA: TGCAGTGCCCCACCGACTAGCGGGAGGGCCGGAGAGCAGTACTTC. Protein product: CSAPPTSGRAGEQYF.